This T cell receptor (beta chain) stems from a study of neurological immune-mediated disorders. The length of the CDR3 is 13 residues. Germline CDR1 and CDR2: SGHRS and YFSETQ. The V gene lost 5 bases and the J gene lost 1 base, with 9 bases spanning the gap. This clonotype showed up many times. What it binds is not known. cDNA synthesis was performed by 5'RACE with 10-nucleotide random UMIs. MiXCR, run by TCRdb on the 5' RACE reads, gives a single entry per CDR3 protein. In the table there are 50,000 to 70,000 distinct CDR3 sequences, around 3.7% of which are singletons. Broader study findings: Repertoires from 18 of 34 multiple sclerosis patients grouped phylogenetically into a related-CDR3 cluster, suggesting a possible signature. None of the CDR3 amino acid sequences of expanded clones were shared across subjects, and this suggested private repertoires in all groups. The greatest TCR clonal expansion occurred in HTLV-1-associated myelopathy and the least in multiple sclerosis, which fell below healthy controls.

The rearrangement joins TRBV5-1 to TRBJ1-1; D not certain. This TCR derives from a man between 40 and 49 years old with multiple sclerosis. Sequenced input: PBMCs. The CDR3 loop reads CASSYSPNTEAFF. The CDR3, as DNA: TGCGCCAGCAGTTATAGCCCGAACACTGAAGCTTTCTTT.